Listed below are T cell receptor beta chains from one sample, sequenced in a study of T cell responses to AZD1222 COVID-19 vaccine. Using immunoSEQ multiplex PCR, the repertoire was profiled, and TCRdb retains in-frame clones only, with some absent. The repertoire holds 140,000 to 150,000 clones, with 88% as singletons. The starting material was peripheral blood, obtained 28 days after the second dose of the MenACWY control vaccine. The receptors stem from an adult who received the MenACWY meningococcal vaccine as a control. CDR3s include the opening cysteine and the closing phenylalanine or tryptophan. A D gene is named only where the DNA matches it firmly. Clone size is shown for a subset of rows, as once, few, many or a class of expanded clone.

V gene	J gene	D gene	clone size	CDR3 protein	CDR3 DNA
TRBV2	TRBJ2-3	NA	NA	CASTLPGLGGAQYF	TGTGCCAGCACCTTGCCGGGACTGGGTGGGGCGCAGTATTTT
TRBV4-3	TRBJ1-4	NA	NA	CASSQGQAAGEKLFF	TGCGCCAGCAGCCAAGGGCAGGCGGCGGGTGAAAAACTGTTTTTT
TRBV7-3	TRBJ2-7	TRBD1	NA	CASSYGTGYEQYF	TGTGCCAGCAGCTACGGGACAGGGTACGAGCAGTACTTC
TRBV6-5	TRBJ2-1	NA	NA	CASRTFSLREQFF	TGTGCCAGCAGGACCTTTAGCCTCAGGGAGCAGTTCTTC
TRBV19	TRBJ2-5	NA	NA	CARRVCGRRETQYF	TGTGCCCGTAGGGTGTGCGGGCGGCGGGAGACCCAGTACTTC
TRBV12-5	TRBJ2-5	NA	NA	CASGDPLQETQYF	TGTGCTAGTGGTGACCCTCTTCAAGAGACCCAGTACTTC
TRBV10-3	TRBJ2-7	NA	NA	CAISESNPGIEQYF	TGTGCCATCAGTGAGTCGAATCCGGGGATCGAGCAGTACTTC
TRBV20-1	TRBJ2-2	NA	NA	CSARYTGELFF	TGCAGTGCTAGATACACCGGGGAGCTGTTTTTT
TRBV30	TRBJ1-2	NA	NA	CAWTSGRGGYGYTF	TGTGCCTGGACCTCGGGACGGGGAGGCTATGGCTACACCTTC
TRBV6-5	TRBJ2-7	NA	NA	CASSPPAQEQYF	TGTGCCAGCAGTCCCCCGGCCCAAGAGCAGTACTTC
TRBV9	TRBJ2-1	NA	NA	CASSVDSGYNEQFF	TGTGCCAGCAGCGTAGATAGCGGATACAATGAGCAGTTCTTC
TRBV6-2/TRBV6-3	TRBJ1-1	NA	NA	CASSRWTSMNTEAFF	TGTGCCAGCAGTCGTTGGACATCGATGAACACTGAAGCTTTCTTT
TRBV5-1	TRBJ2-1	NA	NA	CASSLVVGSYNEQFF	TGCGCCAGCAGCTTGGTGGTGGGTTCCTACAATGAGCAGTTCTTC
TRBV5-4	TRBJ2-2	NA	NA	CASSLWTLANTGELFF	TGTGCCAGCAGCTTGTGGACACTCGCGAACACCGGGGAGCTGTTTTTT
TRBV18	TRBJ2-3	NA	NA	CASLEVGSTDTQYF	TGTGCCAGCTTAGAAGTCGGCAGCACAGATACGCAGTATTTT
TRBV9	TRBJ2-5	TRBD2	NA	CASSVATASGSGQETQYF	TGTGCCAGCAGCGTAGCGACGGCTAGCGGGAGCGGTCAAGAGACCCAGTACTTC
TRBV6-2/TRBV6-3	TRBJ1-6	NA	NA	CASIPAWRDNSPLHF	TGTGCCAGCATCCCCGCTTGGCGAGATAATTCACCCCTCCACTTT
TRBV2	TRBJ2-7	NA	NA	CASIDIYEQYF	TGTGCCAGCATCGACATCTACGAGCAGTACTTC
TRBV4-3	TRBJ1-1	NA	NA	CASSQDAAGGNTEAFF	TGCGCCAGCAGCCAAGATGCGGCGGGCGGGAACACTGAAGCTTTCTTT
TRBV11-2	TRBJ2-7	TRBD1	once	CASSPWGQGVDYEQYF	TGTGCCAGCAGCCCATGGGGACAGGGAGTTGATTACGAGCAGTACTTC
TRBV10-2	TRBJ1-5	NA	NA	CASSVPSSSNQPQHF	TGCGCCAGCAGTGTACCATCATCTAGCAATCAGCCCCAGCATTTT
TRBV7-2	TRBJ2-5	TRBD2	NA	CASSFGLAETQYF	TGTGCCAGCAGCTTCGGACTAGCGGAGACCCAGTACTTC
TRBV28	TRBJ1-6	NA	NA	CASSRESSYNSPLHF	TGTGCCAGCAGTAGGGAGAGCTCCTATAATTCACCCCTCCACTTT
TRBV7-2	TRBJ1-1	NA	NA	CASSFGSRGSFTEAFF	TGTGCCAGCAGCTTTGGAAGCAGGGGTAGTTTCACTGAAGCTTTCTTT
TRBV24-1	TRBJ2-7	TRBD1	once	CATSDQGQYEQYF	TGTGCCACCAGTGACCAGGGACAGTACGAGCAGTACTTC
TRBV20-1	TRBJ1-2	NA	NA	CSAPVGYGYTF	TGCAGTGCCCCTGTGGGTTATGGCTACACCTTC
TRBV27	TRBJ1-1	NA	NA	CASRAVGQLNTEAFF	TGTGCCAGCAGAGCAGTCGGACAGTTGAACACTGAAGCTTTCTTT
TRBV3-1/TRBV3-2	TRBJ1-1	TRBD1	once	CASSLTGGNTEAFF	TGTGCCAGCAGCTTGACAGGGGGGAACACTGAAGCTTTCTTT
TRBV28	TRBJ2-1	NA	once	CASSLKAFKQFF	TGTGCCAGCAGTTTAAAAGCTTTTAAGCAGTTCTTC
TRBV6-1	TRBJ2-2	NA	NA	CASSEAMHGSANTGELFF	TGTGCCAGCAGTGAAGCTATGCACGGGAGCGCGAACACCGGGGAGCTGTTTTTT
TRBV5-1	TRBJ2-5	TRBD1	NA	CASSLDRQGGTETQYF	TGCGCCAGCAGCCTAGATCGACAGGGGGGGACAGAGACCCAGTACTTC
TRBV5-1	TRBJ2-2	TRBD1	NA	CASSGTGNTGELFF	TGCGCCAGCAGTGGGACAGGGAACACCGGGGAGCTGTTTTTT
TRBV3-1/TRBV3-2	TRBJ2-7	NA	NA	CASSQEEGRVRAVYEQYF	TGTGCCAGCAGCCAAGAGGAAGGGCGGGTTAGGGCGGTCTACGAGCAGTACTTC
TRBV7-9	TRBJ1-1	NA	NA	CASSLLGVGAEAFF	TGTGCCAGCAGCTTACTCGGGGTTGGCGCTGAAGCTTTCTTT
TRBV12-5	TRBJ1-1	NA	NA	CASGLWNTEAFF	TGTGCTAGTGGTCTGTGGAACACTGAAGCTTTCTTT
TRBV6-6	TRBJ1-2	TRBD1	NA	CASSTYRGADGYTF	TGTGCCAGCAGTACCTACAGGGGCGCCGATGGCTACACCTTC
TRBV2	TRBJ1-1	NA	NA	CASRGGREAFF	TGTGCCAGCAGAGGAGGCCGGGAAGCTTTCTTT
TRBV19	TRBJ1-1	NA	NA	CASSTRELNTEAFF	TGTGCCAGTAGTACGAGAGAATTGAACACTGAAGCTTTCTTT
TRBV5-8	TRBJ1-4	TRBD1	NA	CASSLGQGREKLFF	TGTGCCAGCAGCCTAGGACAGGGACGAGAAAAACTGTTTTTT
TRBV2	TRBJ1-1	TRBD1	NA	CASRLRTGMEGTEAFF	TGTGCCAGCAGACTCCGGACAGGGATGGAGGGAACTGAAGCTTTCTTT
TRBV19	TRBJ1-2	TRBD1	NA	CASSTGGYGYTF	TGTGCCAGTAGTACAGGGGGCTATGGCTACACCTTC
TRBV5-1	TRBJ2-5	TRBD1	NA	CASSFYGTGLETQYF	TGCGCCAGCAGCTTTTACGGGACAGGTCTGGAGACCCAGTACTTC
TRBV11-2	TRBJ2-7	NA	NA	CASSLDGGSPYEQYF	TGTGCCAGCAGCTTAGATGGAGGAAGCCCCTACGAGCAGTACTTC
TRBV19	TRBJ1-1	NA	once	CASSFGGSLEAFF	TGTGCCAGTAGTTTCGGAGGCTCCCTTGAAGCTTTCTTT
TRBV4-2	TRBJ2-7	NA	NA	CASSQAETEQYF	TGTGCCAGCAGCCAAGCAGAAACCGAGCAGTACTTC
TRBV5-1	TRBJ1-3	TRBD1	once	CASTSTGDSNTIYF	TGCGCCAGCACCAGCACAGGGGATTCAAACACCATATATTTT
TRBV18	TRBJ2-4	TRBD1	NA	CASSPTGVKNIQYF	TGTGCCAGCTCTCCGACAGGGGTCAAAAACATTCAGTACTTC
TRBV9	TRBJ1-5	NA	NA	CASSVGEGSWQPQHF	TGTGCCAGCAGCGTTGGGGAGGGAAGCTGGCAGCCCCAGCATTTT
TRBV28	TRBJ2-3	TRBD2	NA	CASSLGGRADTQYF	TGTGCCAGCAGTTTAGGCGGGAGAGCAGATACGCAGTATTTT
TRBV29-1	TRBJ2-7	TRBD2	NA	CSAQTSGSSYEQYF	TGCAGCGCACAGACTAGCGGGAGCTCCTACGAGCAGTACTTC
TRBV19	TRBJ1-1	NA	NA	CASYRDPTNTEAFF	TGTGCCAGTTACCGGGACCCTACGAACACTGAAGCTTTCTTT
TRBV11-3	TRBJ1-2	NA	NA	CASSFGGSQANYGYTF	TGTGCCAGCAGCTTCGGCGGTTCCCAAGCTAACTATGGCTACACCTTC
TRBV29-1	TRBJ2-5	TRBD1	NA	CSVTRQGRTQYF	TGCAGCGTGACCCGACAGGGGCGGACCCAGTACTTC